The rows below give T cell receptor beta chains drawn from one sample of a study of PD-1 blockade in classical Hodgkin lymphoma. Some clones are missing from TCRdb's copy, which holds only in-frame ones; the method was immunoSEQ multiplex PCR. There are 29,000 or so clones in the sample; roughly 70% occur only once, and roughly 15% lies in the top ten. This specimen was peripheral blood mononuclear cells (PBMCs), taken before the second cycle of nivolumab. The receptors were sampled from a human donor with classical Hodgkin lymphoma. CDR3s include the opening cysteine and the closing phenylalanine or tryptophan. Fields, in order: V gene, CDR3 protein.

TRBV6-1,CASQRGTLDTQYF
TRBV28,CASSLPSGLTDTQYF
TRBV5-1,CASSESPGLAGFSGTQYF
TRBV6-6,CATATPRVTTEAFF
TRBV19,CASRVAGGPLNEQFF
TRBV5-6,CASSRAGINRDTF
TRBV7-9,CASSFDQGQEKLFF
TRBV11-3,CASSLGEADTQYF
TRBV7-2,CASSLTPRETQYF
TRBV30,CAWSVITGTGNTIYF
TRBV6-1,CASRRTSSTDTQYF
TRBV29-1,CSVAIQTPNTQYF
TRBV18,CASSPLGAGTGNEQFF
TRBV11-3,CASSLRGTGGNEQFF
TRBV6-5,CASRANNEQFF
TRBV19,CASTSGYLNTEAFF
TRBV30,CAWSADIIAKNIQYF
TRBV5-1,CASSLGGNYEQYF
TRBV28,CASSSPRRDSPYEQYF
TRBV29-1,CSVGGGKRDTQYF
TRBV27,CASTRGKDLMAPNSPLHF
TRBV27,CASSFRLAGANEQFF
TRBV15,CATSRDLGGGRETQYF
TRBV7-3,CASSLTALAGGRADTQYF
TRBV10-2,CASSETGTGPYEQYF
TRBV18,CASSPQRSGGPSTDTQYF
TRBV2,CASRGDREESNQPQHF
TRBV28,CASRTGKAGANVLTF
TRBV19,CASSTKTGPNYGYTF
TRBV7-9,CASSFRYSEQFF
TRBV6-5,CASSYAATLNTEAFF
TRBV14,CASSQMTGASYGYTF
TRBV7-2,CASSLSGLGETQYF
TRBV6-6,CASSYSLQEGQPQHF
TRBV5-1,CASSPGTGDKYGYTF
TRBV7-2,CASSPKSYSNQPQHF
TRBV25-1,CASSFTRATDTQYF
TRBV6-5,CASRDTGNTIYF
TRBV18,CASSPRIPRTENTEAFF
TRBV5-4,CASSDLETGDGNTIYF
TRBV5-4,CASSLVGTQYF
TRBV5-1,CASSFSGLDSPLHF
TRBV5-1,CASSLSGGLWNTEAFF
TRBV9,CASSRRDSGFNEQFF
TRBV6-4,CASSDSNRGVDGYTF
TRBV6-5,CASSYSTAAGNTIYF
TRBV6-6,CASSYSGQGDNSPLHF
TRBV29-1,CSVAGSNQPQHF